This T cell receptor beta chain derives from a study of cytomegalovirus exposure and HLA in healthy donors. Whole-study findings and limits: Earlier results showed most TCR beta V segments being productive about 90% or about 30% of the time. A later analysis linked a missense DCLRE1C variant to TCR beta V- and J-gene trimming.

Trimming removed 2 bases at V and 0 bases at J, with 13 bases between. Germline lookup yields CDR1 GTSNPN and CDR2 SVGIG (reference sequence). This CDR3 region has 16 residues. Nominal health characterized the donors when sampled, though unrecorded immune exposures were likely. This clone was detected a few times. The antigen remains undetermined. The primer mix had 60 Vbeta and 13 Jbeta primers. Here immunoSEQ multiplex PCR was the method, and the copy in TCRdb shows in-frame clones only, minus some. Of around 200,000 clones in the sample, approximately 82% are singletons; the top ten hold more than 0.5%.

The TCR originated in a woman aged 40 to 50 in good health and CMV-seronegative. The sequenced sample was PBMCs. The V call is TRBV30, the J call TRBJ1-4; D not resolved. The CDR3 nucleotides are TGTGCCTGGAGTCCGCATCTCCAGTCAACTAATGAAAAACTGTTTTTT. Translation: CAWSPHLQSTNEKLFF.